This T cell receptor (beta chain) was retrieved from a study of CD8+CD57+ T cells in acquired aplastic anemia. Study details: Quantities of DNA derived from sorted CD4+ and CD8+ cells averaged approximately 3.5 ug. General study findings and limits: Patients and controls turned out to have 25 to 30 CD8+ CDR3 sequences in common. With respect to CD8+ Simpson's diversity, patients and controls did not differ significantly.

CDR1 is SQVTM and CDR2 is ANQGSEA in the germline V gene. The CDR3 covers 14 residues. V shed 6 bases and J 3 bases; nucleotides not matched to a gene: 8. Comments on this clonotype: Its antigen is not identified.

It was genomic DNA that served as the template for profiling TCR beta VDJ and CDR3. TCRdb re-called the reads with MiXCR, one entry per CDR3 protein. The profile covers approximately 200,000 distinct CDR3 sequences, with roughly 64% appearing a single time and 46% taken by the ten largest. The clonotype comes from a human donor with severe aplastic anemia or a healthy control (not recorded which). The sequenced sample consisted of sorted CD4+, CD8+, or CD8+CD57+ T cells (not recorded which) from PBMCs. The gene calls are TRBV29-1 and TRBJ2-1; the match to TRBD2 covers 7 bases. CDR3 sequence (DNA): TGCAGCGTGGGTGGGGGGGACGTCTACAATGAGCAGTTCTTC. Amino acids: CSVGGGDVYNEQFF.